This note documents a single TCR beta chain sequence. Its cognate antigen is unknown. These data originate in a study of blood T cells in healthy people across ages. Study conclusions and caveats: A greater number of naive CD4+ cells and higher diversity distinguished long-lived donors from aged donors. It was not known whether donors were CMV positive (a possible confounder of expanded clonotype changes). TCR beta diversity per million T cells fell roughly linearly with age.

Next came a second PCR, run for roughly 6 to 11 cycles, which used a sample-barcoded 5' primer along with a J-beta primer mix. Tagging of each cDNA molecule was performed by a template-switch adaptor with 12 random nucleotides. From the 5' RACE reads, TCRdb called clonotypes with MiXCR, one entry per CDR3 protein. This sample has roughly 2 million distinct CDR3 sequences; 40% to 55% occur once, and the top ten carry around 2.1%. CDR3 length: 13 amino acids. V was pared by 6 bases and J by 7 bases, with 13 bases between. Sequenced sample: blood. The V gene is TRBV12-3 or TRBV12-4, the J gene TRBJ1-5, with D possibly TRBD1 on 5 matching bases. This sequence was found in a woman aged 40 to 50 in good health. Written as DNA, the CDR3 is TGTGCCAGCAGGGGAACAGGCTCCCAGCCCCAGCATTTT. Translating gives CASRGTGSQPQHF.